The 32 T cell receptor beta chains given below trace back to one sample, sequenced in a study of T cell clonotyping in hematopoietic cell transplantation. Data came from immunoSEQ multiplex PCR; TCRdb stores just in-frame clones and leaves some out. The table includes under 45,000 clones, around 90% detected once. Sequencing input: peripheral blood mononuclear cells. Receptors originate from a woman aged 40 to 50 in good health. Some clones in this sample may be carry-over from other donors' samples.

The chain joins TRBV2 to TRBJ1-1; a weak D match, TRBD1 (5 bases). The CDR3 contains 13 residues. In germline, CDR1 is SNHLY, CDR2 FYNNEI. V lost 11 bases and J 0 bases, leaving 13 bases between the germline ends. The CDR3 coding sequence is TGTGCCCGACAGAGGATCATGAACACTGAAGCTTTCTTT. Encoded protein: CARQRIMNTEAFF.

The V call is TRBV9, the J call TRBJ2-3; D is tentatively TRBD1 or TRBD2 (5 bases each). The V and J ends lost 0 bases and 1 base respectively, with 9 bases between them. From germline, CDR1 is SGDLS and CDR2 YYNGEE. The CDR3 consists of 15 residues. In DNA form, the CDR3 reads TGTGCCAGCAGCGTAGCGGGGCACCGCACAGATACGCAGTATTTT. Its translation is CASSVAGHRTDTQYF.

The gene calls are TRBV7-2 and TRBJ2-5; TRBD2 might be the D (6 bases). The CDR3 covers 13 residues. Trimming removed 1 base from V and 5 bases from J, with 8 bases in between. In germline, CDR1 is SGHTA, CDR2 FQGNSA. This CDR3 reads CASSLGRGETQYF. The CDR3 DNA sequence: TGTGCCAGCAGCTTAGGACGGGGGGAGACCCAGTACTTC.

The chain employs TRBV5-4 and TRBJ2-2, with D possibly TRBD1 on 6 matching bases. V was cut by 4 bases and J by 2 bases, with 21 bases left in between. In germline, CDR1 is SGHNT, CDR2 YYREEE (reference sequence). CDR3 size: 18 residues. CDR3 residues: CASSPTPDRLANTGELFF. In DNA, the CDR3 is TGTGCCAGCAGCCCGACCCCAGACAGGCTCGCCAACACCGGGGAGCTGTTTTTT.

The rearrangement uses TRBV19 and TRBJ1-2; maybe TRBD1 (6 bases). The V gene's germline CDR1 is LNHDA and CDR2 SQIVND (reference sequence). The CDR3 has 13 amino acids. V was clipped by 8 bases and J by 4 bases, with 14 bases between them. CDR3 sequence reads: CASAGRGLYGYTF. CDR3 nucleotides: TGTGCCAGTGCGGGCAGGGGCCTCTATGGCTACACCTTC.

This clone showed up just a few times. CDR3 in DNA: TGCGCCAGCAGCTTTCTGGGGGAGTCGGAGACCCAGTACTTC. Protein product: CASSFLGESETQYF. The chain combines TRBV5-1 with TRBJ2-5, with D tentatively TRBD1 or TRBD2 (5 bases each). Trimming stripped 2 bases from V and 5 bases from J, with 13 bases between. Germline CDR1 reads SGHRS; CDR2 reads YFSETQ. This CDR3 spans 14 amino acids.

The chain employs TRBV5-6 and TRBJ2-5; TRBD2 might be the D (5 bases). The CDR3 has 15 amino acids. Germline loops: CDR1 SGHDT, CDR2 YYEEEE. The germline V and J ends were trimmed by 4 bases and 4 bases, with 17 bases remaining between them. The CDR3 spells CASSPTRMVGETQYF. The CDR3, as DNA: TGTGCCAGCAGCCCAACTAGGATGGTGGGAGAGACCCAGTACTTC.

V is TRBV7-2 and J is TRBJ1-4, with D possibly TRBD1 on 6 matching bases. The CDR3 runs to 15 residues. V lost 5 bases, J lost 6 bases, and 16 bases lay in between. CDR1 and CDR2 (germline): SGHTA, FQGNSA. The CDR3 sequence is CASSPVGTHDEKLFF. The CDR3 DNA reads TGTGCCAGCAGCCCGGTCGGGACACACGATGAAAAACTGTTTTTT. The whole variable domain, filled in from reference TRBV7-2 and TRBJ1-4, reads GAGVSQSPSNKVTEKGKDVELRCDPISGHTALYWYRQSLGQGLEFLIYFQGNSAPDKSGLPSDRFSAERTGGSVSTLTIQRTQQEDSAVYLCASSPVGTHDEKLFFGSGTQLSVL.

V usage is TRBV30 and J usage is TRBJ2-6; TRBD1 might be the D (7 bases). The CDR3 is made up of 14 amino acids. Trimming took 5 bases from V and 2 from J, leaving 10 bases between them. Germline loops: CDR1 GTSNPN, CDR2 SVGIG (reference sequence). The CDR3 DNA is TGTGCCTGGGACAGGGAGGCTGGGGCCAACGTCCTGACTTTC. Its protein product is CAWDREAGANVLTF.

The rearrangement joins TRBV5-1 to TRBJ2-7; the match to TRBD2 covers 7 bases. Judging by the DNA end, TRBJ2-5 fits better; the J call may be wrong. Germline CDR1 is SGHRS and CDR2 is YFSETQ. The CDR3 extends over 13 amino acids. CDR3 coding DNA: TGCGCCAGCAACAAGGCGGGAGTGGAGACCCAGTACTTC. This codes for CASNKAGVETQYF.

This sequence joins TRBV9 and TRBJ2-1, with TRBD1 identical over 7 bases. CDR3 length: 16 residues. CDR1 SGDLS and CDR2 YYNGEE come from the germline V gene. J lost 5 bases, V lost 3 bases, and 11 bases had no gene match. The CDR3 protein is CASSAGTGAAHNEQFF. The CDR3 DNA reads TGTGCCAGCAGCGCCGGAACAGGGGCCGCCCACAATGAGCAGTTCTTC.

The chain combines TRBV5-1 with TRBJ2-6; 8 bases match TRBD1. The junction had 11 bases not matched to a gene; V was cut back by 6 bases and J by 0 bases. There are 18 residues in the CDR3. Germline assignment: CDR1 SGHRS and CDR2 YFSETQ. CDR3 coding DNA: TGCGCCAGCAAAGCCTTGGGACAGGACCCCTCTGGGGCCAACGTCCTGACTTTC. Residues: CASKALGQDPSGANVLTF. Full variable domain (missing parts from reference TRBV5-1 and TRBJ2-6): KAGVTQTPRYLIKTRGQQVTLSCSPISGHRSVSWYQQTPGQGLQFLFEYFSETQRNKGNFPGRFSGRQFSNSRSEMNVSTLELGDSALYLCASKALGQDPSGANVLTFGAGSRLTVL.

As DNA, the CDR3 is TGTGCCATCACCCGTGACCCACAGGGTCGTACAGATACGCAGTATTTT. As protein: CAITRDPQGRTDTQYF. This rearrangement joins TRBV10-3 to TRBJ2-3; D may be TRBD1 (6 bases). The CDR3 sequence is 16 residues long. V lost 7 bases and J lost 3, with 20 bases in between. Germline loops: CDR1 ENHRY, CDR2 SYGVKD.

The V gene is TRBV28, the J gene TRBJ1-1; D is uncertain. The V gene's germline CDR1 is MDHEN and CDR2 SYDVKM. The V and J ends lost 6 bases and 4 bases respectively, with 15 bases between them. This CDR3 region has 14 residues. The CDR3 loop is CASREGLRSTEAFF. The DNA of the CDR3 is TGTGCCAGCAGGGAGGGCCTGAGGAGCACTGAAGCTTTCTTT. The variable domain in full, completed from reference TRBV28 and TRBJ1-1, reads DVKVTQSSRYLVKRTGEKVFLECVQDMDHENMFWYRQDPGLGLRLIYFSYDVKMKEKGDIPEGYSVSREKKERFSLILESASTNQTSMYLCASREGLRSTEAFFGQGTRLTVV.

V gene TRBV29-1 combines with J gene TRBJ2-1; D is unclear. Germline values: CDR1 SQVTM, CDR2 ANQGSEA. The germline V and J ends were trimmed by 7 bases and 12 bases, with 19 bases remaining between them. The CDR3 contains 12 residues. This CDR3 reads CSALRTANPQFF. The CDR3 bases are TGCAGCGCCCTACGGACGGCTAACCCGCAGTTCTTC.

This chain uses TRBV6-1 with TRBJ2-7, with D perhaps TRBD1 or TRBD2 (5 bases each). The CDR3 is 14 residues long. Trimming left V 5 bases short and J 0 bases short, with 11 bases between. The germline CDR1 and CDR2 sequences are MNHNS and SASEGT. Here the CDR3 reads CASSPRDGSYEQYF. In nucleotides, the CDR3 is TGTGCCAGCAGTCCCCGGGACGGCTCCTACGAGCAGTACTTC.

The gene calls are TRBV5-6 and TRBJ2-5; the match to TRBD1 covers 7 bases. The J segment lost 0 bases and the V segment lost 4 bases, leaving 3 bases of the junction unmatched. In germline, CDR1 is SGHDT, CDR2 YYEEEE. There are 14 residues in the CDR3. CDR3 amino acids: CASSGTAYQETQYF. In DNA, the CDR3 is TGTGCCAGCAGCGGGACAGCGTACCAAGAGACCCAGTACTTC.

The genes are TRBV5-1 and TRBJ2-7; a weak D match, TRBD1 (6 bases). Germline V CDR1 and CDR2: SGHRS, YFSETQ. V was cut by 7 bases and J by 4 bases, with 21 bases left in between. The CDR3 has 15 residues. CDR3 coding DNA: TGCGCCAGCGGACAAAGGGACACTGGGGAGTACGAGCAGTACTTC. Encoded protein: CASGQRDTGEYEQYF.

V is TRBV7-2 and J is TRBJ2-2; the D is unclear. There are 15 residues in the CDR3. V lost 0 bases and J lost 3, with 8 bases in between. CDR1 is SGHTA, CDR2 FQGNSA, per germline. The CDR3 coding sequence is TGTGCCAGCAGCTTAGCGGGCACATACACCGGGGAGCTGTTTTTT. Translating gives CASSLAGTYTGELFF. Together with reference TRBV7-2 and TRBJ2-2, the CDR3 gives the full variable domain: GAGVSQSPSNKVTEKGKDVELRCDPISGHTALYWYRQSLGQGLEFLIYFQGNSAPDKSGLPSDRFSAERTGGSVSTLTIQRTQQEDSAVYLCASSLAGTYTGELFFGEGSRLTVL.

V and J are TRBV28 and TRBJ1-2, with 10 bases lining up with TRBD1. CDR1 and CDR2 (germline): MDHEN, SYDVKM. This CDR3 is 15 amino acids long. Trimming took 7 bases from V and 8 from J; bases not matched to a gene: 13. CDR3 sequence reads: CASTRSGTGVQGYTF. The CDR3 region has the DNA TGTGCCAGCACGCGATCAGGGACAGGGGTTCAGGGCTACACCTTC.

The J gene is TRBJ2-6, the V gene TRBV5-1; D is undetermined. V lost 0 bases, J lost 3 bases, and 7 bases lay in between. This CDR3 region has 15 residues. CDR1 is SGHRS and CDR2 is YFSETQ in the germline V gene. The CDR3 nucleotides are TGCGCCAGCAGCTTGGAGGTCAGTGGGGCCAACGTCCTGACTTTC. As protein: CASSLEVSGANVLTF.

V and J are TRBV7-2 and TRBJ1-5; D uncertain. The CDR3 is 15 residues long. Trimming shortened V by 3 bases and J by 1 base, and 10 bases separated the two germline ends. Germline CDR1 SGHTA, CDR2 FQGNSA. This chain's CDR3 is CASSFEGGSNQPQHF. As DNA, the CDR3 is TGTGCCAGCAGCTTTGAGGGCGGGAGCAATCAGCCCCAGCATTTT. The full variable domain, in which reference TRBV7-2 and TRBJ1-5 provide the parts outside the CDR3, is GAGVSQSPSNKVTEKGKDVELRCDPISGHTALYWYRQSLGQGLEFLIYFQGNSAPDKSGLPSDRFSAERTGGSVSTLTIQRTQQEDSAVYLCASSFEGGSNQPQHFGDGTRLSIL.

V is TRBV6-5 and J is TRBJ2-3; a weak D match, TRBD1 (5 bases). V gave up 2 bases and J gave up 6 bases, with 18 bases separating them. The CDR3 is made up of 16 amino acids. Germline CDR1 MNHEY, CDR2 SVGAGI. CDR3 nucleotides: TGTGCCAGCAGTTACCAGGGATCTGAAGGCCGGGATACGCAGTATTTT. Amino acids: CASSYQGSEGRDTQYF.

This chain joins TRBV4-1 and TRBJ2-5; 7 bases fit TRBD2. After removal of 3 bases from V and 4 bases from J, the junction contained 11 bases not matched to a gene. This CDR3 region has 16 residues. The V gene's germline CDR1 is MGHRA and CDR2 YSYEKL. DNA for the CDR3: TGCGCCAGCAGCCATCCGACTAGCTGGGAGGGAGAGACCCAGTACTTC. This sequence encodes CASSHPTSWEGETQYF.

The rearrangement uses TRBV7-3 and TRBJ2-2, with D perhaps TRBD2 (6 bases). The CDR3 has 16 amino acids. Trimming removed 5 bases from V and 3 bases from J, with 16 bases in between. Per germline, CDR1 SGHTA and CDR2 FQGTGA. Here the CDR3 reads CASSRQVGGDTGELFF. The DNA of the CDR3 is TGTGCCAGCAGCCGCCAGGTGGGGGGAGACACCGGGGAGCTGTTTTTT. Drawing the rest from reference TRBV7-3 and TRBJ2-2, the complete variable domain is GAGVSQTPSNKVTEKGKYVELRCDPISGHTALYWYRQSLGQGPEFLIYFQGTGAADDSGLPNDRFFAVRPEGSVSTLKIQRTERGDSAVYLCASSRQVGGDTGELFFGEGSRLTVL.

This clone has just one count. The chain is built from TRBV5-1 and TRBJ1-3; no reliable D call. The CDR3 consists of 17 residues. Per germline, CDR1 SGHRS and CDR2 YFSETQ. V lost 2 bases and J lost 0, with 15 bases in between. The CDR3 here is CASSLKLIANSGNTIYF. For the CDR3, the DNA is TGCGCCAGCAGCTTAAAACTCATCGCTAACTCTGGAAACACCATATATTTT.

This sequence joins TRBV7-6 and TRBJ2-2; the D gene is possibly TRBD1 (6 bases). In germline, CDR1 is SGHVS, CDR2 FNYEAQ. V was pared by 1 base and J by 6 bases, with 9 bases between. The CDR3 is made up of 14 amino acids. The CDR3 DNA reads TGTGCCAGCAGCTTAGACAGGGTCTCCGGGGAGCTGTTTTTT. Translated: CASSLDRVSGELFF.

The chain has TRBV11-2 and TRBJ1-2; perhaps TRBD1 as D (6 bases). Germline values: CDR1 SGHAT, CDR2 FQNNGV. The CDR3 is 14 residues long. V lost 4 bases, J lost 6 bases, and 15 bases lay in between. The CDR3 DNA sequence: TGTGCCAGCAGCTCGGTCGTCGGGGGGCATGGCTACACCTTC. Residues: CASSSVVGGHGYTF.

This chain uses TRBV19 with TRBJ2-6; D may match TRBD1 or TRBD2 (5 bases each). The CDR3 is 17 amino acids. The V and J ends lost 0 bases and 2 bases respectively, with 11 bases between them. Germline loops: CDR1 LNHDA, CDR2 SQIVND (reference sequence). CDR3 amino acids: CASSIDQGEAGANVLTF. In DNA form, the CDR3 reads TGTGCCAGTAGTATAGACCAGGGAGAGGCTGGGGCCAACGTCCTGACTTTC.

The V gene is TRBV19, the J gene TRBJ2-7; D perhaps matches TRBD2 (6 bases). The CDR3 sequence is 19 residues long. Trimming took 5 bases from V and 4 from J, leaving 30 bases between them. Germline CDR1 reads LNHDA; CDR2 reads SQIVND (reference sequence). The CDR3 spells CASSLSPREEFPKSYEQYF. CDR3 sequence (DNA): TGTGCCAGTAGTCTATCCCCCAGGGAGGAATTCCCAAAATCGTACGAGCAGTACTTC.

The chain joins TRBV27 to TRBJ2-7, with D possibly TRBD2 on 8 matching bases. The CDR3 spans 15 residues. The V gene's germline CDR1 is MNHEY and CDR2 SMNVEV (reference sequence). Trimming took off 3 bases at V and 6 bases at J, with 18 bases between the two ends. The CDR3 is CASSFYDRAGGEQYF. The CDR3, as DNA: TGTGCCAGCAGTTTCTACGACAGGGCGGGGGGCGAGCAGTACTTC.

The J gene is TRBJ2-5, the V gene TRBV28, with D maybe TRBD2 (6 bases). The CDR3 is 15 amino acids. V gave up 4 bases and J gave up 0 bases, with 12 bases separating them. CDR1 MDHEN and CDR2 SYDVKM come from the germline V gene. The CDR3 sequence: CASSSFGRHQETQYF. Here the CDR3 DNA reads TGTGCCAGCAGTTCCTTTGGGAGGCACCAAGAGACCCAGTACTTC. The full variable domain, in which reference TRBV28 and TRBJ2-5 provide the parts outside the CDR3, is DVKVTQSSRYLVKRTGEKVFLECVQDMDHENMFWYRQDPGLGLRLIYFSYDVKMKEKGDIPEGYSVSREKKERFSLILESASTNQTSMYLCASSSFGRHQETQYFGPGTRLLVL.